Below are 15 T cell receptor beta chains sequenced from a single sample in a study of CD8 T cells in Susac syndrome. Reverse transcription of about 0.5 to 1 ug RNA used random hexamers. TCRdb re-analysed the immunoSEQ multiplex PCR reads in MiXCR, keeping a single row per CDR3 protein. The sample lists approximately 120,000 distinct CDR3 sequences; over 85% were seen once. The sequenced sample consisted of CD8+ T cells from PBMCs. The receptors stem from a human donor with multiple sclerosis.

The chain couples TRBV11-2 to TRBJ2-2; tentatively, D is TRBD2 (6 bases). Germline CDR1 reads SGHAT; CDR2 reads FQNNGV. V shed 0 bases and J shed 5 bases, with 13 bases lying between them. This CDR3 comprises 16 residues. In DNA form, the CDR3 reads TGTGCCAGCAGCTTAGAATTCTGGCTAGCGACCGGGGAGCTGTTTTTT. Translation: CASSLEFWLATGELFF.

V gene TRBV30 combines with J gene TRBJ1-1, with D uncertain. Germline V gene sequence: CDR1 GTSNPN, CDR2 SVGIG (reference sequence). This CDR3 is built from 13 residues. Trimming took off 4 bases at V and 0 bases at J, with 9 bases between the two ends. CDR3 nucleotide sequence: TGTGCCTGGACCGACGGCCTGAACACTGAAGCTTTCTTT. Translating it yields CAWTDGLNTEAFF.

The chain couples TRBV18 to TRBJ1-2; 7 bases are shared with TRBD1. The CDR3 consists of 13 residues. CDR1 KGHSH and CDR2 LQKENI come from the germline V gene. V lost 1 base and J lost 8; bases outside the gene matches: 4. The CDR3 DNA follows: TGTGCCAGCTCACCACGCCCGACAGGGGGCTACACCTTC. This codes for CASSPRPTGGYTF.

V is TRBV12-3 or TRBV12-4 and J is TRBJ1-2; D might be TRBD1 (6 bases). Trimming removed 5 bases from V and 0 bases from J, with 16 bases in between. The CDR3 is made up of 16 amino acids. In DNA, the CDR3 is TGTGCCAGCAGTCCTTTTGGGGGGCCGACTAACTATGGCTACACCTTC. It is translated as CASSPFGGPTNYGYTF.

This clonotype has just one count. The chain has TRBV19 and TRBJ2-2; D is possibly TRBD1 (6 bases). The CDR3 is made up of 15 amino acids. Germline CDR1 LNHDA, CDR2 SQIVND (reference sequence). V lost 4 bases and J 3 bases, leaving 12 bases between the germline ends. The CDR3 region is CASSTRDKDTGELFF. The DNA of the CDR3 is TGTGCCAGTAGTACGAGGGACAAGGACACCGGGGAGCTGTTTTTT.

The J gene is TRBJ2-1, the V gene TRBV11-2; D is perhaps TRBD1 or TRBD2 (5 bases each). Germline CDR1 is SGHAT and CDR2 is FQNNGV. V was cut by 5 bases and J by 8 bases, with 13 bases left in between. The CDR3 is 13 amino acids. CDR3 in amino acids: CASSARGGYEQFF. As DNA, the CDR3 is TGTGCCAGCAGCGCGAGGGGTGGGTATGAGCAGTTCTTC.

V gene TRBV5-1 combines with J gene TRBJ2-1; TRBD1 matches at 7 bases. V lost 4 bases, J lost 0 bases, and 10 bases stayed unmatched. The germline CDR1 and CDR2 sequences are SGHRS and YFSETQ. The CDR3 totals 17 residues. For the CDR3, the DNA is TGCGCCAGCAGCCCCCTTCGGTCAGGGGGCTCCTACAATGAGCAGTTCTTC. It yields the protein CASSPLRSGGSYNEQFF.

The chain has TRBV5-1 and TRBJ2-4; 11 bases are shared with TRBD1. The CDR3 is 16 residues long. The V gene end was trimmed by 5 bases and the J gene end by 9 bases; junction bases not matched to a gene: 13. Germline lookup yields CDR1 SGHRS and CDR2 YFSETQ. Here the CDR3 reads CASRPEDRGLRSIQYF. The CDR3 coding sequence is TGCGCCAGCAGACCCGAGGACAGGGGGCTAAGGTCCATTCAGTACTTC.

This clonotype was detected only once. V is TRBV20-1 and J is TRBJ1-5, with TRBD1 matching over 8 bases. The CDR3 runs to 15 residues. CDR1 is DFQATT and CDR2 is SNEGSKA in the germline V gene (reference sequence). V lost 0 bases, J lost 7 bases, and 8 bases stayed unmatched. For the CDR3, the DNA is TGCAGTGCTAGAGATCCCAGGGGGCTGCGGCAGCCCCAGCATTTT. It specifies CSARDPRGLRQPQHF.

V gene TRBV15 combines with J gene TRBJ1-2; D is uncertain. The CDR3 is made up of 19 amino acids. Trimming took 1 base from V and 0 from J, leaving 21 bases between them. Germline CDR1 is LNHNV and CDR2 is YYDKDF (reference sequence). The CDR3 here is CATSRVRTMDSSPNYGYTF. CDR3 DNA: TGTGCCACCAGCAGAGTTCGGACGATGGACTCCAGTCCTAACTATGGCTACACCTTC.

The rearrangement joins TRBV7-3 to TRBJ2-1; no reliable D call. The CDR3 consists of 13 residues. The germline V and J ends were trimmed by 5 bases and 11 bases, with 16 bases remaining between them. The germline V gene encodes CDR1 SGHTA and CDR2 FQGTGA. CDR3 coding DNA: TGTGCCAGCAGCGGGCCTCTGACATCGCAGCAGTTCTTC. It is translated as CASSGPLTSQQFF. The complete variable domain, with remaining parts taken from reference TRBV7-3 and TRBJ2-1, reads GAGVSQTPSNKVTEKGKYVELRCDPISGHTALYWYRQSLGQGPEFLIYFQGTGAADDSGLPNDRFFAVRPEGSVSTLKIQRTERGDSAVYLCASSGPLTSQQFFGPGTRLTVL.

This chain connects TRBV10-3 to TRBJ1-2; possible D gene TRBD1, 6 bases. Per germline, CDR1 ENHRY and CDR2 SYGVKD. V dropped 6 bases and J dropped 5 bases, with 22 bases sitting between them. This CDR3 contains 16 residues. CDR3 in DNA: TGTGCCATCAGAGTGGGGGGTTACAGGGAGCAGTATGGCTACACCTTC. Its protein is CAIRVGGYREQYGYTF.

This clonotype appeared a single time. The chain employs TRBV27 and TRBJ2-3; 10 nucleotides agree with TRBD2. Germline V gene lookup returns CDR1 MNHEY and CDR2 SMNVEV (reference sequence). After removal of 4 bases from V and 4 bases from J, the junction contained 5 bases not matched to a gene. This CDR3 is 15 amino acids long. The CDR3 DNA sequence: TGTGCCAGCAGTTGGGCTAGCGGGAGCGCAGATACGCAGTATTTT. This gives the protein CASSWASGSADTQYF.

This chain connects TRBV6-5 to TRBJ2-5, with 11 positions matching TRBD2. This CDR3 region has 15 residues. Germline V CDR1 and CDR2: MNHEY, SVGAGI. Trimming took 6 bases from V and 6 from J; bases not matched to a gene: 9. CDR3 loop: CASSRTSGGVKTQYF. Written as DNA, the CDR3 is TGTGCCAGCAGCCGAACTAGCGGGGGAGTTAAGACCCAGTACTTC.

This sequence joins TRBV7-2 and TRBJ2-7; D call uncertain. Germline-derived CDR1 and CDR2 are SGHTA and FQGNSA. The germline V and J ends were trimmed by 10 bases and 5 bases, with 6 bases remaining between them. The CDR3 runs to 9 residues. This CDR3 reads CATENEQYF. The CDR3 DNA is TGTGCCACCGAGAACGAGCAGTACTTC.